This entry is about one T cell receptor beta chain. At the DNA level, this CDR3 is encoded by other sequences in the same sample as well. The entry originates in a study of blood T cell repertoires in COVID-19. Study-level information: Sites across the United States, Italy and Spain contributed samples from acute and convalescent COVID-19. PBMCs, B-cell-depleted T cells, or T cells were the source of the cDNA or gDNA that made up the material.

The germline V gene has CDR1 ENHRY and CDR2 SYGVKD. The length of the CDR3 is 13 residues. Trimming stripped 9 bases from V and 1 base from J, with 10 bases between. As handled by the study authors: Amplification from reference gene primers served as the basis for estimated nucleated cell counts. Some clones are missing from TCRdb's copy, which holds only in-frame ones; the method was immunoSEQ multiplex PCR. V, J and clone size are taken as reported in that table, and D and trimming were inferred from the DNA itself. The sample carries roughly 99,000 clones, 81% recorded once. The specimen sequenced was peripheral blood. This TCR was recovered from an elderly woman with acute or convalescent COVID-19. The V and J genes are TRBV10-3 and TRBJ1-3, with a possible D match to TRBD1 (6 bases). The CDR3 bases are TGTGCCATACGACAGGATTCTGGAAACACCATATATTTT. Protein product: CAIRQDSGNTIYF.